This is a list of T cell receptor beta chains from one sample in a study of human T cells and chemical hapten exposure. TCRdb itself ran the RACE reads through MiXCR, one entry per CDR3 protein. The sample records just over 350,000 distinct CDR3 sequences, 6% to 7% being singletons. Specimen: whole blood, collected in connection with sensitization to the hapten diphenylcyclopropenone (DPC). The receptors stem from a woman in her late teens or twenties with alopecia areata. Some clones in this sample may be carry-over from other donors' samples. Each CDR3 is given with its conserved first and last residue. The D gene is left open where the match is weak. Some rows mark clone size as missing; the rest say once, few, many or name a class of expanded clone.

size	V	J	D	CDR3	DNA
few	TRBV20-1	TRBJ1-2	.	CSASNGGGFNYGYTF	TGCAGTGCTTCAAATGGGGGAGGGTTTAACTATGGCTACACCTTC
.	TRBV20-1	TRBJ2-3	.	CTAVVGPSTDTQYF	TGCACCGCGGTAGTTGGACCTAGCACAGATACGCAGTATTTT
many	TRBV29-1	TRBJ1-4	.	CSVELRENEKLFF	TGCAGCGTTGAGCTGAGGGAGAATGAAAAACTGTTTTTT
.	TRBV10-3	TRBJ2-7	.	CAISDPGDYEQYF	TGTGCCATCAGTGACCCCGGAGATTACGAGCAGTACTTC
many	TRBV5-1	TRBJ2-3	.	CASSLGQDTDTQYF	TGCGCCAGCAGCTTGGGACAGGACACAGATACGCAGTATTTT
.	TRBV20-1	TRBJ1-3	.	CSGLASNSGNTIYF	TGCAGTGGGCTGGCCAGCAACTCTGGAAACACCATATATTTT
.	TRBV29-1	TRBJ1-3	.	CSVVVPGGNTIYF	TGCAGCGTCGTGGTCCCGGGTGGAAACACCATATATTTT
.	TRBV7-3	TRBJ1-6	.	CASSLIARGNSPLHF	TGTGCCAGCAGCTTAATTGCGCGGGGTAATTCACCCCTCCACTTT
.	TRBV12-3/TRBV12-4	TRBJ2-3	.	CASSLGRVVDTQYF	TGTGCCAGCAGTTTAGGGCGGGTCGTTGATACGCAGTATTTT
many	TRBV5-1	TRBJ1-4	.	CASSLDYSTNEKLFF	TGCGCCAGCAGTCTGGACTATTCAACTAATGAAAAACTGTTTTTT
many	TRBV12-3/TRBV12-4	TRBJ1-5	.	CASSLGLTSNQPQHF	TGTGCCAGCAGTTTAGGACTAACGAGCAATCAGCCCCAGCATTTT
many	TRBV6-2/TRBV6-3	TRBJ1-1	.	CASLDHGTLNTEAFF	TGTGCCAGCCTTGACCATGGGACGTTGAACACTGAAGCTTTCTTT
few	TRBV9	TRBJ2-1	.	CASSVGVVINEQFF	TGTGCCAGCAGCGTGGGTGTAGTAATCAATGAGCAGTTCTTC
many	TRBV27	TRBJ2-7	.	CASSLRGFHEQYF	TGTGCCAGCAGTTTAAGGGGGTTCCACGAGCAGTACTTC
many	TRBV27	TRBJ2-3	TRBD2	CASSILARSDTQYF	TGTGCCAGCAGCATACTAGCGAGATCAGATACGCAGTATTTT
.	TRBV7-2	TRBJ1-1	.	CASSPRLEITEAFF	TGTGCCAGCAGCCCCAGGCTCGAGATAACTGAAGCTTTCTTT
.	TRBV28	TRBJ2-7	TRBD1	CDQERTRTGLDEQYF	TGTGACCAAGAGAGGACACGGACAGGCCTCGACGAGCAGTACTTC
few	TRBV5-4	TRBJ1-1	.	CASSPPYTGMGMNTEAFF	TGTGCCAGCAGCCCCCCCTACACAGGGATGGGAATGAACACTGAAGCTTTCTTT
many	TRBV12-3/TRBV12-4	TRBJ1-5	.	CASSNGDNQPQHF	TGTGCCAGCAGTAACGGAGACAATCAGCCCCAGCATTTT
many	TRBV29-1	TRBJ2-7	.	CSVEDPRRSYEQYF	TGCAGCGTTGAAGATCCCAGGCGTTCCTACGAGCAGTACTTC
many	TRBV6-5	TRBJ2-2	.	CASSYVRVYPSNTGELFF	TGTGCCAGCAGTTACGTCCGGGTGTACCCGTCGAACACCGGGGAGCTGTTTTTT
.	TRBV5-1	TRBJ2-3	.	CASNSPGTDTQYF	TGCGCCAGCAACAGCCCGGGCACAGATACGCAGTATTTT
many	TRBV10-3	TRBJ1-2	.	CAISKTETGTAKGGYTF	TGTGCCATCAGTAAAACCGAAACCGGGACTGCAAAAGGCGGCTACACCTTC
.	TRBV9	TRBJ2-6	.	CASSVAPSHTGSGANVLTF	TGTGCCAGCAGCGTAGCTCCCTCACATACAGGGTCTGGGGCCAACGTCCTGACTTTC